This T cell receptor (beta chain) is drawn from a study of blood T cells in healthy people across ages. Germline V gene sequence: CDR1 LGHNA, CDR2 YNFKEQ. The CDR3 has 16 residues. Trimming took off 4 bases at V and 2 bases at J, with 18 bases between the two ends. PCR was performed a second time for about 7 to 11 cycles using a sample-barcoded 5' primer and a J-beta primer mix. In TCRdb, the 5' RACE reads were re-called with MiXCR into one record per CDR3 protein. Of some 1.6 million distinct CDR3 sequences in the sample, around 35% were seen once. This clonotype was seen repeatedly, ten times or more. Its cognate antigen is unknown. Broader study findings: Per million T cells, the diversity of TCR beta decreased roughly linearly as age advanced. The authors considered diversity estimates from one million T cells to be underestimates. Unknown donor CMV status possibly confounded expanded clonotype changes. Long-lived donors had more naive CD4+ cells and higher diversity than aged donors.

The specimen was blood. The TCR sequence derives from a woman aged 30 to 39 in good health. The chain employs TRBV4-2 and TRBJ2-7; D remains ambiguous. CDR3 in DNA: TGTGCCAGCAGCCTGGTCAACCTTCCGTCAACCTACGAGCAGTACTTC. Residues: CASSLVNLPSTYEQYF.